A single sample is the source of the 17 T cell receptor beta chains below, sequenced in a study of T cell responses to AZD1222 COVID-19 vaccine. The repertoire was sequenced with immunoSEQ multiplex PCR; TCRdb's copy has only in-frame clones and lacks some. The sample consists of about 140,000 clones, about 88% of them appearing once. The specimen was peripheral blood, collected 28 days after the second AZD1222 dose. The receptors shown here come from an adult who received the AZD1222 COVID-19 vaccine.

The rearrangement joins TRBV3-1 (or the pseudogene TRBV3-2) to TRBJ2-2; the D gene is possibly TRBD1 (5 bases). The germline gives CDR1 LGHDT, CDR2 YNNKEL (reference sequence). This CDR3 has 15 amino acids. V dropped 4 bases and J dropped 2 bases, with 11 bases sitting between them. CDR3 sequence: CASSPTDSNTGELFF. The CDR3 DNA follows: TGTGCCAGCAGCCCTACCGACAGCAACACCGGGGAGCTGTTTTTT.

V gene TRBV20-1 combines with J gene TRBJ1-4; D call uncertain. Trimming took off 3 bases at V and 7 bases at J, with 9 bases between the two ends. This CDR3 comprises 12 residues. CDR1 and CDR2 (germline): DFQATT, SNEGSKA (reference sequence). The CDR3 region is CSASSRGEKLFF. In nucleotides, the CDR3 is TGCAGTGCTAGTAGCCGTGGTGAAAAACTGTTTTTT.

The V call is TRBV10-3, the J call TRBJ1-1; no clear D gene. The ends were cut back, 8 bases at V and 0 bases at J, with 7 bases in the middle. This CDR3 is 12 amino acids long. Germline loops: CDR1 ENHRY, CDR2 SYGVKD. This CDR3 is CAIAKVNTEAFF. CDR3 in DNA: TGTGCCATCGCGAAGGTGAACACTGAAGCTTTCTTT.

CDR3 coding DNA: TGTGCCAGCAGTTTCGAGACAGGGGTCGGATATTCACCCCTCCACTTT. Translation gives CASSFETGVGYSPLHF. This sequence joins TRBV27 and TRBJ1-6; 8 nucleotides agree with TRBD1. J lost 8 bases, V lost 3 bases, and 9 bases had no gene match. This CDR3 has 16 amino acids. The germline V gene has CDR1 MNHEY and CDR2 SMNVEV (reference sequence).

The table lists this clone with a few counts. The chain links TRBV9 to TRBJ1-2, with D perhaps matching TRBD1 (6 bases). The CDR3 length is 16 residues. Germline V gene data show CDR1 as SGDLS and CDR2 as YYNGEE. Trimming took 3 bases from V and 8 from J, leaving 23 bases between them. CDR3 nucleotide sequence: TGTGCCAGCAGCGCCCCTGCCCGGGGGGGGGCATGGGGCTACACCTTC. Translated, it gives CASSAPARGGAWGYTF. The whole variable domain, filled in from reference TRBV9 and TRBJ1-2, reads DSGVTQTPKHLITATGQRVTLRCSPRSGDLSVYWYQQSLDQGLQFLIQYYNGEERAKGNILERFSAQQFPDLHSELNLSSLELGDSALYFCASSAPARGGAWGYTFGSGTRLTVV.

V is TRBV3-1 (or the pseudogene TRBV3-2) and J is TRBJ2-1; D is unresolved. V lost 0 bases, J lost 1 base, and 7 bases lay in between. Germline V gene lookup returns CDR1 LGHDT and CDR2 YNNKEL (reference sequence). The CDR3 spans 15 residues. The CDR3 DNA is TGTGCCAGCAGCCAAGAATCCGGTTCCTACAATGAGCAGTTCTTC. Amino acids: CASSQESGSYNEQFF.

This chain uses TRBV28 with TRBJ1-2, with unresolved D. This CDR3 spans 12 amino acids. Germline CDR1 reads MDHEN; CDR2 reads SYDVKM. Trimming removed 4 bases from V and 5 bases from J, with 8 bases in between. CDR3 loop: CASSWEGYGYTF. The CDR3 region has the DNA TGTGCCAGCAGTTGGGAGGGATATGGCTACACCTTC.

The chain links TRBV25-1 to TRBJ1-3, with D hard to call. V gave up 8 bases and J gave up 0 bases, with 11 bases separating them. Looked up from germline, CDR1 is MGHDK and CDR2 is SYGVNS. CDR3 length: 14 residues. The CDR3 DNA reads as TGTGCCAGCGCTCGTTCGAGCTCTGGAAACACCATATATTTT. Amino acid sequence: CASARSSSGNTIYF.

This clone was detected a few times. The V and J genes are TRBV28 and TRBJ1-5, with D uncertain. The CDR3 has 13 residues. V lost 4 bases and J 13 bases, leaving 17 bases between the germline ends. Per germline, CDR1 MDHEN and CDR2 SYDVKM. CDR3 sequence (DNA): TGTGCCAGCAGTTCGCAGGAAATACTGGGTCAGCATTTT. It translates to CASSSQEILGQHF.

V gene TRBV6-5 combines with J gene TRBJ1-2; D is possibly TRBD1 (6 bases). The germline CDR1 and CDR2 sequences are MNHEY and SVGAGI. The CDR3 covers 14 residues. V was clipped by 7 bases and J by 8 bases, with 20 bases between them. CDR3 DNA: TGTGCCAGCACCCAGAGGTGGGAGGGGGAGGGCTACACCTTC. Encoded protein: CASTQRWEGEGYTF.

Regarding this clone: An end of the junction does not agree with germline; a read error may underlie this. The rearrangement links TRBV6-5 to TRBJ2-1; 7 bases line up with TRBD1. The germline gives CDR1 MNHEY, CDR2 SVGAGI. The CDR3 length is 11 residues. The CDR3 nucleotides are TGTGCCAGCAGAAAGACGGGACAGCTTCTCTTC. It translates to CASRKTGQLLF.

The chain has TRBV30 and TRBJ1-2; D is unresolved. The CDR3 is 14 amino acids. Looked up from germline, CDR1 is GTSNPN and CDR2 is SVGIG (reference sequence). Deletions cut 0 bases from V and 6 bases from J, with 14 bases between. This CDR3 reads CAWSVRTGYDGYTF. CDR3 nucleotides: TGTGCCTGGAGTGTCAGGACCGGGTACGATGGCTACACCTTC.

This clone is a singleton in its sample. The chain links TRBV12-5 to TRBJ2-1, with 13 bases identical to TRBD2. There are 15 residues in the CDR3. Germline-derived CDR1 and CDR2 are LGHNT and FRNRAP. The junction had 3 bases not matched to a gene; V was cut back by 3 bases and J by 7 bases. CDR3 coding DNA: TGTGCTAGTGGTTTCGGGACTAGCGGGGTAAATGAGCAGTTCTTC. Protein: CASGFGTSGVNEQFF.

This chain uses TRBV7-3 with TRBJ2-1; no definite D call. CDR3 length: 13 residues. Trimming took 2 bases from V and 7 from J, leaving 9 bases between them. Germline V gives CDR1 SGHTA, CDR2 FQGTGA. CDR3 residues: CASSLLLGNEQFF. CDR3 DNA sequence: TGTGCCAGCAGCTTACTGCTTGGGAATGAGCAGTTCTTC.

This clone was seen just once. The chain couples TRBV7-2 to TRBJ1-4; possibly TRBD1 for D (5 bases). V lost 7 bases and J 2 bases, leaving 11 bases between the germline ends. This CDR3 contains 14 residues. Germline V gives CDR1 SGHTA, CDR2 FQGNSA. CDR3 DNA sequence: TGTGCCAGCACACCCGGGGGGACTAATGAAAAACTGTTTTTT. Its translation is CASTPGGTNEKLFF. Together with reference TRBV7-2 and TRBJ1-4, the CDR3 gives the full variable domain: GAGVSQSPSNKVTEKGKDVELRCDPISGHTALYWYRQSLGQGLEFLIYFQGNSAPDKSGLPSDRFSAERTGGSVSTLTIQRTQQEDSAVYLCASTPGGTNEKLFFGSGTQLSVL.

The chain links TRBV9 to TRBJ2-1; D possibly corresponds to TRBD2 (7 bases). The CDR3 has 17 amino acids. The V end was cut by 0 bases, the J end by 6 bases, with 19 bases between. Germline values: CDR1 SGDLS, CDR2 YYNGEE. CDR3 sequence: CASSVGSGRGRGNEQFF. As DNA, the CDR3 is TGTGCCAGCAGCGTAGGGTCCGGGCGGGGGCGAGGCAATGAGCAGTTCTTC.

The chain joins TRBV6-2 or TRBV6-3 to TRBJ2-3; 11 bases line up with TRBD2. Germline loops: CDR1 MNHEY, CDR2 SVGEGT. There are 16 residues in the CDR3. The ends lost 2 bases at V and 3 bases at J; junction bases unmatched: 4. In DNA form, the CDR3 reads TGTGCCAGCAGTTACCAACTAGCGGGGGTTACAGATACGCAGTATTTT. The encoded protein is CASSYQLAGVTDTQYF.